The 11 T cell receptor beta chains reported below all come from one sample, sequenced in a study of blood T cell repertoires in COVID-19. Libraries were prepared by immunoSEQ multiplex PCR; TCRdb keeps only in-frame clonotypes and omits some of them. The sample yields 250,000 to 400,000 clones, under 90% seen once. Sequencing was done on a sample of PBMCs or T cells enriched from blood (not recorded which). The receptors were gathered from a man aged 60 to 69 who had recovered from COVID-19.

The rearrangement joins TRBV7-2 to TRBJ1-3; 7 bases line up with TRBD1. The CDR3 length is 18 residues. With V trimmed by 2 bases and J by 0 bases, 10 bases remained unmatched. Germline CDR1 and CDR2: SGHTA and FQGNSA. In nucleotides, the CDR3 is TGTGCCAGCAGCTTACTACCGGGACAGACTTACTCTGGAAACACCATATATTTT. This sequence encodes CASSLLPGQTYSGNTIYF.

V usage is TRBV28 and J usage is TRBJ1-2; no definite D call. CDR1 is MDHEN and CDR2 is SYDVKM in the germline V gene. The CDR3 has 16 residues. The V end lost 2 bases, the J end lost 0 bases, and 13 bases lay between the germline ends. The CDR3 reads CASSLGLTRSNYGYTF. CDR3 bases: TGTGCCAGCAGTTTAGGGTTGACACGATCTAACTATGGCTACACCTTC.

This clone was detected once. The V gene is TRBV18, the J gene TRBJ2-2; the match to TRBD1 covers 9 bases. The CDR3 has 15 residues. Germline CDR1 and CDR2: KGHSH and LQKENI. Trimming at V came to 4 bases and at J to 5 bases, leaving 5 bases not matched to a gene. The CDR3 sequence is CASSLTGGTTGELFF. In DNA form, the CDR3 reads TGTGCCAGCTCACTTACAGGGGGCACGACCGGGGAGCTGTTTTTT.

The chain couples TRBV28 to TRBJ1-2; a possible D gene is TRBD1 (5 bases). The V end lost 1 base, the J end lost 5 bases, and 14 bases lay between the germline ends. The CDR3 is made up of 15 amino acids. Germline values: CDR1 MDHEN, CDR2 SYDVKM. The CDR3 spells CASSLLGTGGYGYTF. CDR3 bases: TGTGCCAGCAGTTTATTAGGGACGGGGGGATATGGCTACACCTTC.

CDR3 DNA: TGTGCCAGCAGTCCCCGGGGACTAGCGGTACAAGAGACCCAGTACTTC. Its protein product is CASSPRGLAVQETQYF. The chain joins TRBV27 to TRBJ2-5; 11 bases map to TRBD2. The V segment lost 5 bases and the J segment 2 bases; nucleotides outside the gene matches: 7. The V gene's germline CDR1 is MNHEY and CDR2 SMNVEV (reference sequence). CDR3 length equals 16 residues.

The chain has TRBV6-1 and TRBJ2-4; maybe TRBD1 (5 bases). Germline values: CDR1 MNHNS, CDR2 SASEGT. CDR3 size: 16 residues. Trimming removed 1 base at V and 1 base at J, with 11 bases between. CDR3 residues: CASSEGGFRAKNIQYF. CDR3 nucleotide sequence: TGTGCCAGCAGTGAAGGGGGCTTTAGGGCCAAAAACATTCAGTACTTC.

This sequence joins TRBV27 and TRBJ2-7; 7 bases line up with TRBD1. V was clipped by 3 bases and J by 0 bases; unmatched bases: 2. CDR1 is MNHEY and CDR2 is SMNVEV in the germline V gene (reference sequence). The CDR3 extends over 14 amino acids. The CDR3 nucleotides are TGTGCCAGCAGTTTTGACAGGGCCTCCTACGAGCAGTACTTC. Its translation is CASSFDRASYEQYF.

The chain uses TRBV4-1 and TRBJ1-2; tentative D call: TRBD1 (6 bases). V was shortened by 3 bases and J by 5 bases, with 16 bases between the two germline ends. This CDR3 contains 15 residues. Germline CDR1 MGHRA, CDR2 YSYEKL. The CDR3 coding sequence is TGCGCCAGCAGCCAGGCGGACAGAGGAAGATATGGCTACACCTTC. Protein: CASSQADRGRYGYTF.

In its sample, this clone was seen once. V and J are TRBV5-1 and TRBJ2-7; D is possibly TRBD2 (6 bases). Germline-derived CDR1 and CDR2 are SGHRS and YFSETQ. CDR3 length: 14 amino acids. V was clipped by 5 bases and J by 0 bases, with 12 bases between them. In nucleotides, the CDR3 is TGCGCCAGCAGTCCACAGACTAGCTCCTACGAGCAGTACTTC. This translates into CASSPQTSSYEQYF. The complete variable domain, with remaining parts taken from reference TRBV5-1 and TRBJ2-7, reads KAGVTQTPRYLIKTRGQQVTLSCSPISGHRSVSWYQQTPGQGLQFLFEYFSETQRNKGNFPGRFSGRQFSNSRSEMNVSTLELGDSALYLCASSPQTSSYEQYFGPGTRLTVT.

J is TRBJ1-2 and V is TRBV7-2, with TRBD1 matching 12 bases. Germline CDR1 SGHTA, CDR2 FQGNSA. This CDR3 contains 15 residues. V gave up 1 base and J gave up 6 bases; unmatched junction bases: 3. This CDR3 is CASSLGGTGGNGYTF. The DNA for the CDR3 is TGTGCCAGCAGCTTAGGAGGGACAGGGGGCAATGGCTACACCTTC.

V usage is TRBV11-3 and J usage is TRBJ2-1; 9 bases are shared with TRBD2. V lost 1 base, J lost 6 bases, and 4 bases stayed unmatched. This CDR3 spans 15 amino acids. The germline V gene has CDR1 SGHNT and CDR2 YENEEA. The CDR3 region has the DNA TGTGCCAGCAGCTTAGGTAGCGGGAGCTCCAATGAGCAGTTCTTC. Protein: CASSLGSGSSNEQFF.